This passage covers 2 T cell receptor beta chains from one sample sequenced in a study of T cells in Graves' hyperthyroidism and ophthalmopathy. RNA transcripts provided the source from which TCR beta CDR3 regions were amplified. The TCR CDR3 first-round RT-PCR relied on the HTBI primer set. TCRdb called the multiplex PCR reads again in MiXCR, with one record for every CDR3 protein. The profile shows 380,000 or so distinct CDR3 sequences, approximately 13% of them singletons. Material for sequencing was blood. These receptors were collected from a man aged 25-45 years with Graves' hyperthyroidism that later progressed to Graves' ophthalmopathy.

This clonotype has a count of ten or more. The genes are TRBV27 and TRBJ1-1; D is unclear. Germline V gene data show CDR1 as MNHEY and CDR2 as SMNVEV (reference sequence). The CDR3 runs 13 residues. V was clipped by 1 base and J by 3 bases, with 6 bases between them. CDR3 sequence (DNA): TGTGCCAGCAGTTTATTTCTAGACACTGAAGCTTTCTTT. Its translation is CASSLFLDTEAFF.

The table lists this clonotype with many counts. The chain uses TRBV6-1 and TRBJ2-1; D remains ambiguous. CDR3 length: 14 residues. Trimming removed 6 bases at V and 5 bases at J, with 14 bases between. The germline V gene encodes CDR1 MNHNS and CDR2 SASEGT. CDR3: CASSLRGRHNEQFF. The CDR3 DNA follows: TGTGCCAGCAGCTTACGAGGCAGACACAATGAGCAGTTCTTC.